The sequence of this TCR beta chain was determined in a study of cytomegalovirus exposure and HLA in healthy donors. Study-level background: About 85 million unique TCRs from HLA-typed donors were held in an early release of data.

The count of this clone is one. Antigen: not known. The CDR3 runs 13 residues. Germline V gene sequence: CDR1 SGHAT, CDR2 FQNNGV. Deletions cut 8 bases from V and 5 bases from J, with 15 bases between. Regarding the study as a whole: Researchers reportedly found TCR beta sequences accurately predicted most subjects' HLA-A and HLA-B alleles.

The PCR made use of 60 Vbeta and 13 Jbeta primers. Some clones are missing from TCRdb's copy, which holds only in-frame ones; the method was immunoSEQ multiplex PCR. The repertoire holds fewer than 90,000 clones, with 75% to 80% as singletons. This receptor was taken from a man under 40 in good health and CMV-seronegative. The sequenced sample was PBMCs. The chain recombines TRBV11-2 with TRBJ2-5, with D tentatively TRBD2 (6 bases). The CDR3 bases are TGTGCCAGCGGGATGTGGGGGGAGGAGACCCAGTACTTC. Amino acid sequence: CASGMWGEETQYF.